This passage covers 25 T cell receptor beta chains from one sample sequenced in a study of cytomegalovirus exposure and HLA in healthy donors (dated by TCRdb to 2016 to 2017). Libraries were constructed by the immunoSEQ multiplex PCR assay. The multiplex PCR relied on a mix of 60 forward primers for TCR Vbeta segments and 13 reverse primers for TCR Jbeta segments. Imported from immuneACCESS, the table was reduced by TCRdb to in-frame sequences with V and J called. These copies leave out some clones; in studies compared against another copy, an unresolved V gene accounts for under half, and the cause of the remainder is not known. Here the sample has over 70,000 clones; 80% occur a single time. The ten largest clones represent roughly 32% of the sample. The sequenced sample was PBMCs. The receptors shown here come from a man aged 50-59 years in good health and CMV-seropositive.

The chain carries TRBV29-1 and TRBJ1-1, with D maybe TRBD1 (5 bases). The CDR3 covers 13 residues. V was shortened by 5 bases and J by 0 bases, with 10 bases between the two germline ends. Germline V gives CDR1 SQVTM, CDR2 ANQGSEA. CDR3 in DNA: TGCAGCGTTAAGACAGCGCTGAACACTGAAGCTTTCTTT. Its translation: CSVKTALNTEAFF.

The chain uses TRBV7-9 and TRBJ1-2; 7 bases line up with TRBD1. Trimming took 6 bases from V and 3 from J; bases not matched to a gene: 4. The CDR3 covers 13 residues. Looked up from germline, CDR1 is SEHNR and CDR2 is FQNEAQ (reference sequence). CDR3 nucleotide sequence: TGTGCCAGCAGGCCCGGGACAGACTATGGCTACACCTTC. This sequence encodes CASRPGTDYGYTF.

This clone was seen only once. This sequence joins TRBV5-1 and TRBJ1-4, with D tentatively TRBD1 (5 bases). The CDR3 is made up of 18 amino acids. Trimming removed 4 bases at V and 4 bases at J, with 23 bases between. CDR1 is SGHRS, CDR2 YFSETQ, per germline. The CDR3 DNA reads TGCGCCAGCAGCACCCGGGAAACCTGGGGGGATGATAATGAAAAACTGTTTTTT. Translating it yields CASSTRETWGDDNEKLFF.

The chain joins TRBV18 to TRBJ1-2; possible D gene TRBD1, 5 bases. Germline V gene sequence: CDR1 KGHSH, CDR2 LQKENI. This CDR3 region has 18 residues. Trimming removed 0 bases from V and 3 bases from J, with 20 bases in between. CDR3 sequence: CASSPPTTLLRVDYGYTF. Written as DNA, the CDR3 is TGTGCCAGCTCACCACCAACGACCCTACTCAGGGTCGACTATGGCTACACCTTC.

V is TRBV28 and J is TRBJ1-5; no firm D call. This CDR3 contains 14 residues. Germline V CDR1 and CDR2: MDHEN, SYDVKM. The V end was cut by 6 bases, the J end by 4 bases, with 13 bases between. DNA for the CDR3: TGTGCCAGCAGGCCACTTGCATCAAATCAGCCCCAGCATTTT. Translating it yields CASRPLASNQPQHF.

The rearrangement joins TRBV5-1 to TRBJ2-5, with TRBD2 matching 14 bases. The J segment lost 3 bases and the V segment lost 7 bases, leaving 14 bases of the junction unmatched. The CDR3 sequence is 18 residues long. CDR1 SGHRS and CDR2 YFSETQ come from the germline V gene. The CDR3 DNA reads TGCGCCAGCCGCCGCTCGTCGGGGACTAGCGGGAGCGAAGAGACCCAGTACTTC. Its translation: CASRRSSGTSGSEETQYF.

This chain connects TRBV7-9 to TRBJ2-5; 9 nucleotides align to TRBD2. The tail of the sequence fits TRBJ2-7 better, so the J call may be wrong. The CDR3 loop spans 15 amino acids. The germline gives CDR1 SEHNR, CDR2 FQNEAQ (reference sequence). The CDR3: CASSLTTSGLYEQYF. The CDR3 DNA sequence: TGTGCCAGCAGCTTAACGACTAGCGGACTCTACGAGCAGTACTTC.

This clone was seen only a few times. The rearrangement links TRBV7-9 to TRBJ1-2; no firm D call. Trimming removed 5 bases from V and 5 bases from J, with 6 bases in between. The length of the CDR3 is 11 residues. Germline CDR1 SEHNR, CDR2 FQNEAQ (reference sequence). CDR3 residues: CASSQTYGYTF. The CDR3 DNA sequence: TGTGCCAGCAGCCAGACATATGGCTACACCTTC.

This clone was seen a handful of times. V is TRBV2 and J is TRBJ1-4; no firm D call. The CDR3 consists of 15 residues. V gave up 8 bases and J gave up 4 bases, with 17 bases separating them. Germline CDR1 and CDR2: SNHLY and FYNNEI. CDR3 sequence reads: CASQRSLALNEKLFF. As DNA, the CDR3 is TGTGCCAGCCAGAGGTCGTTAGCGCTTAATGAAAAACTGTTTTTT.

The V and J genes are TRBV7-3 and TRBJ1-5; no definite D call. V was trimmed by 4 bases and J by 6 bases, leaving 7 bases between them. CDR3 length equals 12 residues. Germline assignment: CDR1 SGHTA and CDR2 FQGTGA. The DNA of the CDR3 is TGTGCCAGCAGCTCCGAGCCTCAGCCCCAGCATTTT. This translates into CASSSEPQPQHF. Complete variable domain (other parts from reference TRBV7-3 and TRBJ1-5): GAGVSQTPSNKVTEKGKYVELRCDPISGHTALYWYRQSLGQGPEFLIYFQGTGAADDSGLPNDRFFAVRPEGSVSTLKIQRTERGDSAVYLCASSSEPQPQHFGDGTRLSIL.

The genes are TRBV5-1 and TRBJ1-3; maybe TRBD1 (6 bases). The germline V gene has CDR1 SGHRS and CDR2 YFSETQ. The CDR3 extends over 13 amino acids. V gave up 4 bases and J gave up 5 bases, with 10 bases separating them. The CDR3 loop is CASSLQGRNTIYF. The CDR3 DNA sequence: TGCGCCAGCAGCCTACAGGGAAGAAACACCATATATTTT.

This clone was seen a handful of times. The rearrangement links TRBV27 to TRBJ2-2, with 10 bases lining up with TRBD1. Germline V gene lookup returns CDR1 MNHEY and CDR2 SMNVEV (reference sequence). J gave up 5 bases and V 2 bases, and 17 bases lay outside the gene matches. The CDR3 sequence is 20 residues long. CDR3 region: CASSLISDRGLWGGTGELFF. The CDR3 DNA reads TGTGCCAGCAGTTTAATCAGTGACAGGGGGCTCTGGGGTGGAACCGGGGAGCTGTTTTTT.

The chain combines TRBV19 with TRBJ1-5; the D gene is possibly TRBD1 (5 bases). The CDR3 spans 14 residues. V lost 7 bases and J lost 1, with 11 bases in between. Germline assignment: CDR1 LNHDA and CDR2 SQIVND (reference sequence). CDR3 protein: CASTAGRSNQPQHF. DNA for the CDR3: TGTGCCAGTACCGCGGGACGGAGCAATCAGCCCCAGCATTTT.

The J gene is TRBJ2-3, the V gene TRBV19, with 7 bases aligning to TRBD1. Trimming removed 5 bases from V and 2 bases from J; junction bases left unmatched: 7. The CDR3 has 15 amino acids. In germline, CDR1 is LNHDA, CDR2 SQIVND (reference sequence). CDR3 protein: CASSQGVLITDTQYF. The CDR3 bases are TGTGCCAGTAGTCAGGGGGTGCTTATCACAGATACGCAGTATTTT.

This clone was recorded a few times. The rearrangement uses TRBV6-5 and TRBJ2-7; D is unresolved. V was clipped by 7 bases and J by 2 bases, with 3 bases between them. The CDR3 contains 10 residues. Germline V gene sequence: CDR1 MNHEY, CDR2 SVGAGI. Here the CDR3 DNA reads TGTGCCAGCAATACCTACGAGCAGTACTTC. Amino acids: CASNTYEQYF.

The rearrangement links TRBV29-1 to TRBJ2-2; 14 positions agree with TRBD2. Germline CDR1 and CDR2: SQVTM and ANQGSEA. Unmatched junction bases numbered 10, after V lost 5 bases and J lost 5 bases. This CDR3 region has 17 residues. Here the CDR3 reads CSVQLPGLAGVTGELFF. CDR3 nucleotides: TGCAGCGTTCAACTACCGGGACTAGCGGGAGTGACCGGGGAGCTGTTTTTT.

The J gene is TRBJ1-6, the V gene TRBV27; D perhaps matches TRBD1 (6 bases). Germline lookup yields CDR1 MNHEY and CDR2 SMNVEV (reference sequence). There are 19 residues in the CDR3. V dropped 3 bases and J dropped 0 bases, with 18 bases sitting between them. CDR3 in DNA: TGTGCCAGCAGTTTCAGGCGGACAGCCACTAGCTCCTATAATTCACCCCTCCACTTT. It encodes CASSFRRTATSSYNSPLHF.

In this sample, this clone turned up a few times. The chain uses TRBV5-4 and TRBJ1-4, with a tentative D call TRBD1 (5 bases). CDR3 length: 16 residues. Germline CDR1 SGHNT, CDR2 YYREEE (reference sequence). Between the trimmed V and J ends, which lost 4 bases and 7 bases, there was a span of 20 bases. In DNA form, the CDR3 reads TGTGCCAGCAGCCTGACCCAGGGATTCTTCTCTGAAAAACTGTTTTTT. Protein sequence: CASSLTQGFFSEKLFF.

The J gene is TRBJ1-1, the V gene TRBV4-1, with unresolved D. Trimming took off 1 base at V and 5 bases at J, with 17 bases between the two ends. This CDR3 is 16 amino acids long. Per germline, CDR1 MGHRA and CDR2 YSYEKL. The chain's CDR3 is CASSQVPGRLSTEAFF. The DNA for the CDR3 is TGCGCCAGCAGCCAAGTCCCCGGGAGGTTGAGTACTGAAGCTTTCTTT.

The chain has TRBV5-4 and TRBJ2-4; 11 bases match TRBD1. Germline trimming cut 4 bases from V and 0 bases from J; bases unmatched to any gene: 6. The germline CDR1 and CDR2 sequences are SGHNT and YYREEE (reference sequence). The CDR3 runs 17 residues. Here the CDR3 reads CASSLGTGGLAKNIQYF. The CDR3 nucleotides are TGTGCCAGCAGCCTCGGGACAGGGGGACTAGCCAAAAACATTCAGTACTTC.

The chain is built from TRBV2 and TRBJ1-1, with TRBD1 identical over 9 bases. The CDR3 runs to 14 residues. V shed 6 bases and J 3 bases; nucleotides not matched to a gene: 5. Germline CDR1 is SNHLY and CDR2 is FYNNEI. The CDR3 DNA sequence: TGTGCCAGCAGATCGACAGGGGGAGACACTGAAGCTTTCTTT. Protein: CASRSTGGDTEAFF.

The chain joins TRBV6-5 to TRBJ1-2; D may be TRBD1 (5 bases). The CDR3 extends over 15 amino acids. The V gene lost 7 bases and the J gene lost 4 bases, with 19 bases spanning the gap. Per germline, CDR1 MNHEY and CDR2 SVGAGI. CDR3 region: CASKTGQGGSYGYTF. CDR3 DNA: TGTGCCAGCAAAACGGGGCAGGGAGGCAGCTATGGCTACACCTTC.

This clone was seen once. The V gene is TRBV4-1, the J gene TRBJ2-6; 10 nucleotides match TRBD1. With V trimmed by 2 bases and J by 0 bases, 1 base remained unmatched. The CDR3 is 17 residues long. Germline CDR1 and CDR2: MGHRA and YSYEKL. The CDR3 loop reads CASSQRTGGSGANVLTF. DNA for the CDR3: TGCGCCAGCAGCCAACGGACAGGGGGCTCTGGGGCCAACGTCCTGACTTTC.

J is TRBJ2-2 and V is TRBV18; 10 bases align to TRBD2. The germline CDR1 and CDR2 sequences are KGHSH and LQKENI. V was pared by 5 bases and J by 2 bases, with 8 bases of the junction left unmatched. The length of the CDR3 is 17 residues. CDR3 region: CASSSLGLAANTGELFF. As DNA, the CDR3 is TGTGCCAGCTCATCTCTCGGACTAGCGGCTAACACCGGGGAGCTGTTTTTT.

The genes are TRBV5-4 and TRBJ1-3; the D gene is possibly TRBD1 (6 bases). The CDR3 covers 15 residues. Per the germline V gene, CDR1 is SGHNT and CDR2 is YYREEE (reference sequence). V was cut by 3 bases and J by 4 bases, with 14 bases left in between. DNA of the CDR3: TGTGCCAGCAGCTCGGCCAAACAGGGAGGAAACACCATATATTTT. Translating gives CASSSAKQGGNTIYF.